This T cell receptor beta chain came from a study of beta chain features in type 1 diabetes. Study-level results: TCRB CDR3s from Type 1 diabetes patients were moderately but significantly shorter in all four CD4+ subsets. Over-representation of high TCR-expressing cells was a possible consequence of cDNA sequencing.

The authors reverse transcribed all of the isolated RNA, so sequencing captured expressed TCRB transcripts. Sequencing was performed with immunoSEQ multiplex PCR; in TCRdb, only in-frame clones are kept and a portion is missing. The sample holds more than 55,000 clones; 50% to 55% are singletons and the top ten take 2.6%. The germline V gene has CDR1 MNHEY and CDR2 SVGAGI. Trimming left V 6 bases short and J 8 bases short, with 13 bases between. This CDR3 comprises 13 residues. As to this clone: The antigen is undetermined.

V usage is TRBV6-5 and J usage is TRBJ1-4; a weak D match, TRBD1 (5 bases). This receptor was taken from a middle-aged woman with type 1 diabetes. Sequencing input: Tregs from blood. The CDR3 sequence is CASSPRRQEKLFF. CDR3 nucleotide sequence: TGTGCCAGCAGCCCTCGCCGACAGGAAAAACTGTTTTTT.